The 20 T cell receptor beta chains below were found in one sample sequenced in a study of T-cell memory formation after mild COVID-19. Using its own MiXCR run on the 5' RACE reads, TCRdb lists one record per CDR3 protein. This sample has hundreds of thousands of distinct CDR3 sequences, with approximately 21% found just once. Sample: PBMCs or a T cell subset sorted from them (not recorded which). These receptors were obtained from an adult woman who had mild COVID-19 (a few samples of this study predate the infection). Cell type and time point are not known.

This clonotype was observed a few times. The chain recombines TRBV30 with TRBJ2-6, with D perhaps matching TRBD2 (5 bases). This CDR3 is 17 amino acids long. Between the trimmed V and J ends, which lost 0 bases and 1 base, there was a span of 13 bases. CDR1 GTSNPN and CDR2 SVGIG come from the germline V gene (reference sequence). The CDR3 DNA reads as TGTGCCTGGAGTGTAGAAAGAGGGAGATCTGGGGCCAACGTCCTGACTTTC. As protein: CAWSVERGRSGANVLTF.

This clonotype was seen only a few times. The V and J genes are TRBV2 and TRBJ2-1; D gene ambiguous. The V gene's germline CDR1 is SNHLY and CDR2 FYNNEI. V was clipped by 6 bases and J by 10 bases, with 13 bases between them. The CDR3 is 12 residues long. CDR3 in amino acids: CASRSRSVEQFF. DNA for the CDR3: TGTGCCAGCAGGTCACGCAGTGTAGAGCAGTTCTTC.

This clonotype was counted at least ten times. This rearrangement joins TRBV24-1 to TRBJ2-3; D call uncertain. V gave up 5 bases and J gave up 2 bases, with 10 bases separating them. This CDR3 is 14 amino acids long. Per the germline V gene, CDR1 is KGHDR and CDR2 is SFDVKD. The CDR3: CATSASTVTDTQYF. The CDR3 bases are TGTGCCACCAGTGCATCCACTGTCACAGATACGCAGTATTTT.

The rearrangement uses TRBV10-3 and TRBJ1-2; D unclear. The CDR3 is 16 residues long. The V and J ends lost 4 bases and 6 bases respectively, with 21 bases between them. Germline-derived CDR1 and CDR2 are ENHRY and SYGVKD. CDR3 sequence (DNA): TGTGCCATCAGTGCCCTGGGGAAACTCCGAGTTGATGGCTACACCTTC. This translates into CAISALGKLRVDGYTF.

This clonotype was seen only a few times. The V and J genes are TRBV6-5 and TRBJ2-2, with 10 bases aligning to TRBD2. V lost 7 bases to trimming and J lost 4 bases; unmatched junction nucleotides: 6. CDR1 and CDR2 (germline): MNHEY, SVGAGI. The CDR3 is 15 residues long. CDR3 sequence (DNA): TGTGCCAGCACGGCTAGCGGGGGTTCCACCGGGGAGCTGTTTTTT. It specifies CASTASGGSTGELFF.

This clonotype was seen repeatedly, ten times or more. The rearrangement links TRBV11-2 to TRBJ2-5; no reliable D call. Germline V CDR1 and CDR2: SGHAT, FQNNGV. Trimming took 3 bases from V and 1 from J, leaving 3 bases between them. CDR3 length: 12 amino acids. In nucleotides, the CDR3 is TGTGCCAGCAGCTTTCTCCAAGAGACCCAGTACTTC. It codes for CASSFLQETQYF.

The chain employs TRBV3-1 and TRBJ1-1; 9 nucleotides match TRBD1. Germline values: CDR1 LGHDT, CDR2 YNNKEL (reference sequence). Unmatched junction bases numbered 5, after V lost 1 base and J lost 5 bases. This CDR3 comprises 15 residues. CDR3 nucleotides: TGTGCCAGCAGCCAAGCCACAGGGGGCAGGACTGAAGCTTTCTTT. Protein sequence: CASSQATGGRTEAFF.

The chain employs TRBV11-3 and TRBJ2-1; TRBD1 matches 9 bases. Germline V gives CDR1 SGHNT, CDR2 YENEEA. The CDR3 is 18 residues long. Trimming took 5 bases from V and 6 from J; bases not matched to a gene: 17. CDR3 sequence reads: CASSLPRTGEGSSNEQFF. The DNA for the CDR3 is TGTGCCAGCAGCCTCCCACGGACAGGGGAAGGCAGTAGCAATGAGCAGTTCTTC.

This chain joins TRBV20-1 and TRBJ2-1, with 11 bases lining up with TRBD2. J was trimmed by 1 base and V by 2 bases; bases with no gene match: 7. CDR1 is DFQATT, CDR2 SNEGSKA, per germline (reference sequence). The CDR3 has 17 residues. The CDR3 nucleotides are TGCAGTGCTAGACTACTTCTAGCGGGGGGATCCTACAATGAGCAGTTCTTC. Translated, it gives CSARLLLAGGSYNEQFF.

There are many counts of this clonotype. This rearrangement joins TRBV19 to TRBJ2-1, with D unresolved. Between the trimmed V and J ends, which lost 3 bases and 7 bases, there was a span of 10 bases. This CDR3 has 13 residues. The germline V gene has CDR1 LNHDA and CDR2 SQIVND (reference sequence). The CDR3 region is CASSIGNRNEQFF. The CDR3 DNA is TGTGCCAGTAGTATCGGCAATCGGAATGAGCAGTTCTTC.

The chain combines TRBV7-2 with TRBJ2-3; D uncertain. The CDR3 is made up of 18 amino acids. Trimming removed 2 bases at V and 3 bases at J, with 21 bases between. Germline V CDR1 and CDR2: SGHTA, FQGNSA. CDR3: CASSLNGGFSWGTDTQYF. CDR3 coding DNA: TGTGCCAGCAGCTTAAATGGTGGTTTTAGCTGGGGAACAGATACGCAGTATTTT. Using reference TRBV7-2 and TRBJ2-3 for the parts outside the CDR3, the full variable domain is GAGVSQSPSNKVTEKGKDVELRCDPISGHTALYWYRQSLGQGLEFLIYFQGNSAPDKSGLPSDRFSAERTGGSVSTLTIQRTQQEDSAVYLCASSLNGGFSWGTDTQYFGPGTRLTVL.

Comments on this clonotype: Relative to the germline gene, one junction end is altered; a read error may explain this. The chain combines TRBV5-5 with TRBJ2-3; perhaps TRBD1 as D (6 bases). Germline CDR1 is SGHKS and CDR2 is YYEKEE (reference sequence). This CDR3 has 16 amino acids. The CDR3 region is CASRLATGLGTDTQYF. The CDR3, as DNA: TGTGCCAGCAGATTGGCCACAGGGTTGGGCACAGATACGCAGTATTTT.

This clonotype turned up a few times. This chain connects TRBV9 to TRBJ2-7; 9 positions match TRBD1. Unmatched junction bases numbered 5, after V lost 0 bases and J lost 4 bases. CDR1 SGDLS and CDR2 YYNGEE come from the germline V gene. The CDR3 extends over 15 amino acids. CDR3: CASSVAPGQGYEQYF. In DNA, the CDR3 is TGTGCCAGCAGCGTAGCCCCGGGACAGGGATACGAGCAGTACTTC.

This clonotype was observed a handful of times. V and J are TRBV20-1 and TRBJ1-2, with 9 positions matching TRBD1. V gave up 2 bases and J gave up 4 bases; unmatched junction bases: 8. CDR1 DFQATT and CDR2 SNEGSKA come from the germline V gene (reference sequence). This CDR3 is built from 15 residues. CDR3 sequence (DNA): TGCAGTGCTAGACCCCGACAGGGGGTGGGCTATGGCTACACCTTC. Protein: CSARPRQGVGYGYTF.

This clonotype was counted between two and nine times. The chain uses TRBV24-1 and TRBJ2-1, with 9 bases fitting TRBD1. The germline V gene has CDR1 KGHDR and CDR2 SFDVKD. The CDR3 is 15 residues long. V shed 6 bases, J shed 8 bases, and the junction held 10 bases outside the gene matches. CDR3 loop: CATSLGQGFIHEQFF. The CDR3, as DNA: TGTGCCACCAGTTTGGGACAGGGTTTTATCCATGAGCAGTTCTTC.

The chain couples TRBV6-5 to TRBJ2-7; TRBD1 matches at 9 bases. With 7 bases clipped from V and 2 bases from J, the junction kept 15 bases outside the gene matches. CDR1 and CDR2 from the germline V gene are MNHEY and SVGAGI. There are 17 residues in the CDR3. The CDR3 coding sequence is TGTGCCAGCACCTTCTCTTTTAAGGGACAGGGCACCTACGAGCAGTACTTC. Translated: CASTFSFKGQGTYEQYF.

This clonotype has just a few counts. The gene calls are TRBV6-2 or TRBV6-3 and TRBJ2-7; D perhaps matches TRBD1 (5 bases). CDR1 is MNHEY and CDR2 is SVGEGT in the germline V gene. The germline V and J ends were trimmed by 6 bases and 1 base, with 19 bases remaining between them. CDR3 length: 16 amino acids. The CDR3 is CASSHWGKQGSYEQYF. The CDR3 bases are TGTGCCAGCAGCCACTGGGGTAAGCAGGGATCCTACGAGCAGTACTTC.

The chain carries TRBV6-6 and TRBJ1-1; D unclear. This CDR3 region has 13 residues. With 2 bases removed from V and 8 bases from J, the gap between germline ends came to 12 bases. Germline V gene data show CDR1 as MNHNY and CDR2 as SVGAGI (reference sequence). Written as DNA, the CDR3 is TGTGCCAGCAGTTACATTAGCACGGCAGAAGCTTTCTTT. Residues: CASSYISTAEAFF.

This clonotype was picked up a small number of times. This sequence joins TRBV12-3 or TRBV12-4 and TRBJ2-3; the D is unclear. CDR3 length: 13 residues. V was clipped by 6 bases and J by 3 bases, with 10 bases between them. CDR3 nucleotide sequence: TGTGCCAGCAGCCGCCGGGCTACAGATACGCAGTATTTT. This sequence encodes CASSRRATDTQYF.

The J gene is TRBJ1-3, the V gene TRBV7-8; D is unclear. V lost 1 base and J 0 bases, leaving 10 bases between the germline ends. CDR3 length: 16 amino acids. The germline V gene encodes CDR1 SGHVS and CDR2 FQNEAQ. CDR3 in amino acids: CASSLEGALSGNTIYF. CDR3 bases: TGTGCCAGCAGCTTAGAGGGAGCTCTCTCTGGAAACACCATATATTTT.